This T cell receptor beta chain was captured by sequencing in a study of T cell changes during pregnancy in multiple sclerosis. V was shortened by 0 bases and J by 4 bases, with 7 bases between the two germline ends. The CDR3 length is 13 residues. Germline-derived CDR1 and CDR2 are SGDLS and YYNGEE. TCRdb's table, derived via immunoSEQ multiplex PCR, lists solely in-frame clones and lacks some. The profile shows roughly 100,000 clones, roughly 92% of them singletons. This clone appeared a few times. Specimen: peripheral blood, collected after pregnancy. The chain employs TRBV9 and TRBJ1-2; D is unresolved. The TCR comes from a female donor with multiple sclerosis, enrolled in a pregnancy study. The CDR3 DNA sequence: TGTGCCAGCAGCGTAGTGACTGCCTATGGCTACACCTTC. This codes for CASSVVTAYGYTF.